The 10 T cell receptor beta chains below all came from one sample that was sequenced in a study of blood T cell repertoires in COVID-19. The repertoire was sequenced with immunoSEQ multiplex PCR; TCRdb's copy has only in-frame clones and lacks some. In the table there are 120,000 to 150,000 clones, more than 80% of which are singletons. The sample comprised peripheral blood. Receptors originate from a woman at least 80 years old with acute or convalescent COVID-19.

The sample holds one count of this clone. This sequence joins TRBV28 and TRBJ2-3; TRBD2 is a possible D gene (5 bases). The V gene's germline CDR1 is MDHEN and CDR2 SYDVKM. CDR3 size: 13 residues. The V and J ends lost 5 bases and 4 bases respectively, with 10 bases between them. CDR3 loop: CASSPTRADTQYF. CDR3 in DNA: TGTGCCAGCAGTCCAACTAGGGCAGATACGCAGTATTTT.

This chain links TRBV7-8 with TRBJ1-5, with TRBD1 matching 7 bases. Germline-derived CDR1 and CDR2 are SGHVS and FQNEAQ. The CDR3 is 14 residues long. V trimming: 5 bases; J trimming: 3 bases; junction bases outside the gene matches: 4. CDR3 coding DNA: TGTGCCAGCAGCCAGGGACAGTTCAATCAGCCCCAGCATTTT. Translating gives CASSQGQFNQPQHF.

The rearrangement links TRBV5-5 to TRBJ1-1, with TRBD1 identical over 8 bases. CDR3 length equals 14 residues. V gave up 4 bases and J gave up 1 base; unmatched junction bases: 3. Germline V lookup: CDR1 SGHKS, CDR2 YYEKEE (reference sequence). DNA of the CDR3: TGTGCCAGCAGCGGCGGACAGGGGAACACTGAAGCTTTCTTT. Translation gives CASSGGQGNTEAFF. Full variable domain (rest looked up from reference TRBV5-5 and TRBJ1-1): DAGVTQSPTHLIKTRGQQVTLRCSPISGHKSVSWYQQVLGQGPQFIFQYYEKEERGRGNFPDRFSARQFPNYSSELNVNALLLGDSALYLCASSGGQGNTEAFFGQGTRLTVV.

The chain carries TRBV10-2 and TRBJ1-2; D is undetermined. Trimming pared 2 bases from V and 4 bases from J, leaving 14 bases between. Germline CDR1 WSHSY, CDR2 SAAADI. CDR3 length: 15 amino acids. CDR3 nucleotide sequence: TGCGCCAGCAGTGAGAGTAGGCTCACGGGCTATGGCTACACCTTC. Its protein product is CASSESRLTGYGYTF.

CDR3 in amino acids: CASTILTGISGNTIYF. CDR3 nucleotide sequence: TGTGCCAGCACCATCCTCACAGGGATCTCTGGAAACACCATATATTTT. The V call is TRBV5-6, the J call TRBJ1-3; tentatively, D is TRBD1 (6 bases). Trimming pared 6 bases from V and 0 bases from J, leaving 16 bases between. CDR3 length equals 16 residues. CDR1 is SGHDT, CDR2 YYEEEE, per germline.

This chain uses TRBV9 with TRBJ2-1; D perhaps matches TRBD1 (5 bases). The CDR3 has 15 amino acids. Trimming cost V 4 bases and J 7 bases, with 18 bases left between them. Germline CDR1 is SGDLS and CDR2 is YYNGEE. The CDR3 nucleotides are TGTGCCAGCAGCCGACAGTCTTTGGTTGGGAATGAGCAGTTCTTC. As protein: CASSRQSLVGNEQFF.

The chain carries TRBV30 and TRBJ2-5; maybe TRBD2 (5 bases). The CDR3 loop spans 11 amino acids. V gave up 3 bases and J gave up 3 bases, with 5 bases separating them. The germline gives CDR1 GTSNPN, CDR2 SVGIG (reference sequence). CDR3 protein: CAWREEETQYF. The CDR3, as DNA: TGTGCCTGGAGGGAGGAAGAGACCCAGTACTTC.

In its sample, this clone was seen a few times. The V and J genes are TRBV19 and TRBJ1-5, with D tentatively TRBD1 (6 bases). This CDR3 region has 17 residues. Germline assignment: CDR1 LNHDA and CDR2 SQIVND (reference sequence). V was pared by 1 base and J by 1 base, with 14 bases between. In DNA, the CDR3 is TGTGCCAGTAGTATAGGGGACAAACCTATCAGCAATCAGCCCCAGCATTTT. It translates to CASSIGDKPISNQPQHF.

V is TRBV6-5 and J is TRBJ1-2, with TRBD1 matching 9 bases. The germline CDR1 and CDR2 sequences are MNHEY and SVGAGI. The CDR3 length is 13 residues. J was trimmed by 5 bases and V by 6 bases; bases with no gene match: 4. The CDR3 here is CASSHGQGYGYTF. The CDR3, as DNA: TGTGCCAGCAGCCATGGACAGGGGTATGGCTACACCTTC.

The CDR3 reads CASSFVAGAAEQYF. Here the CDR3 DNA reads TGCGCCAGCAGCTTTGTAGCGGGCGCCGCCGAGCAGTACTTC. This chain joins TRBV5-1 and TRBJ2-7; 7 bases fit TRBD2. V lost 2 bases and J lost 6; bases outside the gene matches: 8. The germline V gene has CDR1 SGHRS and CDR2 YFSETQ. This CDR3 region has 14 residues.